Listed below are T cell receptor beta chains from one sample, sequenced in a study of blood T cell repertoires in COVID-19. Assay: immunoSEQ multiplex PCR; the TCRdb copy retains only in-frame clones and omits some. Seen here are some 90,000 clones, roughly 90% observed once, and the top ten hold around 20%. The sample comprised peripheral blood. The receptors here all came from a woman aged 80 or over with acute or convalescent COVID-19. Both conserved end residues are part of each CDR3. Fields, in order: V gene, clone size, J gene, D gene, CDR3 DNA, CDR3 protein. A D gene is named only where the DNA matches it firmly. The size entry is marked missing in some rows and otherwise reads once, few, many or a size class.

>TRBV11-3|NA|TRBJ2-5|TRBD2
TGTGCCAGCAGCTTAGAGACTAGCGGGGGGTTAGAGACCCAGTACTTC
CASSLETSGGLETQYF
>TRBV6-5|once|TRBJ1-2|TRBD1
TGTGCCAGCAGTAAAAACGACAGGGGAGGCTATGGCTACACCTTC
CASSKNDRGGYGYTF
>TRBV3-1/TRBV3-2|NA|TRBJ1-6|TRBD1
TGTGCCAGCAGCCACACAGGGGATAATTCACCCCTCCACTTT
CASSHTGDNSPLHF
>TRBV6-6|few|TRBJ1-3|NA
TGTGCCAGCAGTGCCGGCGGGGAGGGTAGGGGAAACACCATATATTTT
CASSAGGEGRGNTIYF
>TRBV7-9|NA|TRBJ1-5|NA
TGTGCCAGCAGCTTAGGCGGGGGAAGCGAGCCCCAGCATTTT
CASSLGGGSEPQHF
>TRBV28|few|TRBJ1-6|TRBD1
TGTGCCAGCAGTCCGGACAGGGCTATAGACTACCACCACTTT
CASSPDRAIDYHHF
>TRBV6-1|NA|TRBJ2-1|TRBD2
TGTGCCAGCAGTGATTCGGGACTAACCTACAATGAGCAGTTCTTC
CASSDSGLTYNEQFF
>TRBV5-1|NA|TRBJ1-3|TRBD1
TGCGCCAGCAGCTTGGGGACAGGGGCTGGAAACACCATATATTTT
CASSLGTGAGNTIYF
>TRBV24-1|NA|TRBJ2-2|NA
TGTGCCACCAGTGACCATACAGGGTCGAACACCGGGGAGCTGTTTTTT
CATSDHTGSNTGELFF
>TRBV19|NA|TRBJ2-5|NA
TGTGCCAGTAGTGCCCGGGACACCGTGAAAGAGACCCAGTACTTC
CASSARDTVKETQYF
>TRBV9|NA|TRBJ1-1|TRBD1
TGTGCCAGCAGCGGGGGACAGGTTAACACTGAAGCTTTCTTT
CASSGGQVNTEAFF
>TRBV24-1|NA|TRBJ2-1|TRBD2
TGTGCCACCAGTGATAGGAGCGGGGGCTCCCAAAGGAATGAGCAGTTCTTC
CATSDRSGGSQRNEQFF
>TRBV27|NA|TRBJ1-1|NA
TGTGCCAGCAGTTTGTGGAGGGATCGCTCAGCTTTCTTT
CASSLWRDRSAFF
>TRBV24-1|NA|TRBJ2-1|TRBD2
TGTGCCACCCCCCTCTCCCGGGAGGCCAATGAGCAGTTCTTC
CATPLSREANEQFF
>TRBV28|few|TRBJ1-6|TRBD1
TGTGCCAGCAGCTTACAGGGGCCTGGGACCCTCCACTTT
CASSLQGPGTLHF
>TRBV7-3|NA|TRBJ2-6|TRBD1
TGTGCCAGCAGCTCCGGGACAGGGGGCTCTGGGGCCAACGTCCTGACTTTC
CASSSGTGGSGANVLTF
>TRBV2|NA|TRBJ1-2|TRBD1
TGTGCCAGCAGTGAAGCGCGGGGGACAGGGGTTGGCTACACCTTC
CASSEARGTGVGYTF